What follows is one T cell receptor (beta chain) and its context. The sample originates from a study of blood T cell repertoires in COVID-19. Study in general: Samples came from the United States, Italy and Spain, spanning acute and convalescent COVID-19. PBMCs, B-cell-depleted T cells, or T cells provided the cDNA or gDNA that made up the material.

The authors' processing: Amplifying reference gene primers gave estimates of nucleated cell counts. TCRdb's copy holds only in-frame clones and misses some; the assay was immunoSEQ multiplex PCR. The V and J calls and the clone size are those of that table, but D and trimming were determined from the DNA. The sample has about 200,000 clones; 86% are singletons. V was pared by 7 bases and J by 6 bases, with 4 bases of the junction left unmatched. Germline loops: CDR1 ENHRY, CDR2 SYGVKD. The CDR3 covers 14 residues. The chain joins TRBV10-3 to TRBJ2-2, with 11 bases fitting TRBD1. The sequence was obtained from a woman aged 50 to 60 with acute or convalescent COVID-19. The sample consisted of peripheral blood. In nucleotides, the CDR3 is TGTGCCATCAAAGGACAGGGGGCCGCCGGGGAGCTGTTTTTT. Its translation is CAIKGQGAAGELFF.